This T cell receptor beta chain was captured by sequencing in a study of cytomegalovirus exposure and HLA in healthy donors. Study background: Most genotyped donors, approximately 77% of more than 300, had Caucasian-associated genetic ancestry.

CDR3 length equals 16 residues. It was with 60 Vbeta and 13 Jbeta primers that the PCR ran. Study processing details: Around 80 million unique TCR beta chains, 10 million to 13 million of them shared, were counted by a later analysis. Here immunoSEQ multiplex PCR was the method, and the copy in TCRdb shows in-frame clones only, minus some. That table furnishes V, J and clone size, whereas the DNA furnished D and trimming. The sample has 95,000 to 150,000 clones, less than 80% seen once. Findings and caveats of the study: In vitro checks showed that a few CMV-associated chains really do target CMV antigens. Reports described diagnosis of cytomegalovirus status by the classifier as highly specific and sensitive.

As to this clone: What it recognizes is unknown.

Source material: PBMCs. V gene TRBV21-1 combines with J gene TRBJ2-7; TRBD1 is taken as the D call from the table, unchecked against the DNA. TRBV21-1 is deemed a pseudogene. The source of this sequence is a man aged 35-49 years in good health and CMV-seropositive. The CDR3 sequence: CASSNRGRDRAYEQYF. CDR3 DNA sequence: TGTGCCAGCAGCAATCGGGGACGGGACAGGGCCTACGAGCAGTACTTC.